Listed below are T cell receptor beta chains from one sample, sequenced in a study of OX40 agonist ivuxolimab in advanced cancers. Produced via immunoSEQ multiplex PCR; TCRdb's table is partial and in-frame only. The data show tens of thousands of clones, 85% to 95% seen once. The sample consisted of CD4+ or CD8+ T cells sorted from blood, taken in a trial of the OX40 agonist ivuxolimab. The receptors originated from an adult with an advanced solid tumor such as melanoma, head and neck, liver or kidney cancer. Both conserved end residues are part of each CDR3. D genes are given only for firm matches. Some rows have no size entry. The others give once, few or many, or a class for an expanded clone.

>TRBD2|TRBV5-1|.|TRBJ2-1
CASSLSGRMGEQFF
TGCGCCAGCAGCCTTAGCGGGAGGATGGGTGAGCAGTTCTTC
>.|TRBV19|.|TRBJ1-1
CASKPDEDTEAFF
TGTGCCAGTAAACCGGACGAGGACACTGAAGCTTTCTTT
>.|TRBV11-2|.|TRBJ2-5
CASSLGPQYF
TGTGCCAGCAGCTTAGGCCCCCAGTACTTC
>.|TRBV4-1|.|TRBJ2-7
CASSQVSQSYEQYF
TGCGCCAGCAGCCAGGTTAGCCAATCCTACGAGCAGTACTTC
>TRBD2|TRBV4-1|.|TRBJ2-7
CASSQRLAGDTNLYEQYF
TGCGCCAGCAGCCAAAGACTAGCGGGAGATACTAACCTCTACGAGCAGTACTTC
>.|TRBV9|.|TRBJ2-1
CASSVVSHNEQFF
TGTGCCAGCAGCGTAGTGTCCCACAATGAGCAGTTCTTC
>.|TRBV5-1|.|TRBJ2-7
CASTLGGSYEQYF
TGCGCCAGCACCTTGGGGGGATCCTACGAGCAGTACTTC
>.|TRBV4-1|.|TRBJ2-7
CASSQEGIETSTFSYEQYF
TGCGCCAGCAGCCAAGAAGGTATCGAGACATCCACTTTCTCCTACGAGCAGTACTTC
>TRBD1|TRBV2|.|TRBJ2-5
CASSGDRGQVETQYF
TGTGCCAGCAGTGGGGACAGGGGGCAGGTAGAGACCCAGTACTTC
>.|TRBV6-1|.|TRBJ2-4
CASSEGIIAKNIQYF
TGTGCCAGCAGTGAAGGCATCATAGCCAAAAACATTCAGTACTTC
>TRBD1|TRBV28|.|TRBJ1-2
CASSFGAGGNYGYTF
TGTGCCAGCAGTTTTGGGGCAGGGGGTAACTATGGCTACACCTTC
>TRBD2|TRBV7-9|.|TRBJ2-7
CASSYVTSGTYEQYF
TGTGCCAGCAGCTACGTGACTAGCGGGACCTACGAGCAGTACTTC
>.|TRBV6-4|few|TRBJ2-3
CASSEASQGPDTQYF
TGTGCCAGCAGTGAAGCTAGCCAGGGTCCAGATACGCAGTATTTT
>.|TRBV5-1|.|TRBJ2-3
CASSLYGASTDTQYF
TGCGCCAGCAGCTTGTACGGAGCTAGCACAGATACGCAGTATTTT
>.|TRBV14|.|TRBJ1-2
CASSSYLSGKTYGYTF
TGTGCCAGCAGCAGTTATTTGTCTGGAAAGACCTATGGCTACACCTTC
>TRBD1|TRBV6-5|.|TRBJ1-2
CASSYGEDRADGYTF
TGTGCCAGCAGTTACGGTGAGGACAGGGCGGATGGCTACACCTTC
>TRBD1|TRBV27|once|TRBJ1-6
CASSLGEGTGLSPLHF
TGTGCCAGCAGTTTAGGTGAGGGGACAGGTCTTTCACCCCTCCACTTT
>TRBD2|TRBV9|.|TRBJ2-7
CASSSSSSGAAGDEQYF
TGTGCCAGCAGCTCCTCCTCCTCAGGGGCAGCGGGGGACGAGCAGTACTTC
>.|TRBV28|.|TRBJ1-1
CATSAGAGTEAFF
TGTGCCACCTCGGCGGGGGCCGGCACTGAAGCTTTCTTT
>.|TRBV6-5|.|TRBJ1-4
CASSPRPAMNEKLFF
TGTGCCAGCAGTCCTCGTCCAGCAATGAATGAAAAACTGTTTTTT
>TRBD2|TRBV7-9|once|TRBJ2-5
CASSLGPSGQETQYF
TGTGCCAGCAGCTTAGGCCCTAGCGGGCAAGAGACCCAGTACTTC
>TRBD1|TRBV9|once|TRBJ2-2
CASSVGQGAYTGELFF
TGTGCCAGCAGCGTTGGACAGGGGGCTTACACCGGGGAGCTGTTTTTT
>TRBD1|TRBV19|.|TRBJ2-7
CASRTGLGHEQYF
TGTGCCAGCCGGACAGGGTTGGGACACGAGCAGTACTTC
>.|TRBV27|.|TRBJ2-7
CASSLAEDFYEQYF
TGTGCCAGCAGTTTAGCGGAGGACTTCTACGAGCAGTACTTC
>TRBD2|TRBV6-5|.|TRBJ2-1
CASSYGTSGADEQFF
TGTGCCAGCAGCTACGGGACTAGCGGGGCGGATGAGCAGTTCTTC
>TRBD2|TRBV7-8|.|TRBJ2-1
CASSFTSGRADEQFF
TGTGCCAGCAGCTTTACTAGCGGGAGGGCCGATGAGCAGTTCTTC
>.|TRBV7-9|.|TRBJ2-7
CASSAPTRYEQYF
TGTGCCAGCAGTGCCCCTACACGGTACGAGCAGTACTTC
>.|TRBV6-1|.|TRBJ1-4
CASSITPTNEKLFF
TGTGCCAGCAGTATCACCCCAACTAATGAAAAACTGTTTTTT
>TRBD1|TRBV19|.|TRBJ1-1
CASSRQGRTEAFF
TGTGCCAGTAGTCGACAGGGGAGAACTGAAGCTTTCTTT
>.|TRBV21-1|.|TRBJ1-5
CASSTLSSPQTSNQPQHF
TGTGCCAGCAGCACCCTCTCAAGTCCGCAGACTAGCAATCAGCCCCAGCATTTT
>.|TRBV19|.|TRBJ1-1
CATGPDPTPNTEAFF
TGTGCCACCGGCCCAGACCCTACCCCGAACACTGAAGCTTTCTTT
>TRBD2|TRBV5-4|.|TRBJ2-2
CASSSLAGNTGELFF
TGTGCCAGCAGCTCCCTAGCGGGTAACACCGGGGAGCTGTTTTTT
>.|TRBV4-1|.|TRBJ1-5
CASSQESPFEPQHF
TGCGCCAGCAGCCAAGAAAGCCCTTTTGAGCCCCAGCATTTT
>TRBD1|TRBV19|.|TRBJ2-7
CATAPGQDYEQYF
TGTGCCACCGCACCGGGACAGGACTACGAGCAGTACTTC
>TRBD1|TRBV5-1|.|TRBJ2-3
CASSGGQGNTDTQYF
TGCGCCAGCAGCGGAGGACAGGGAAACACAGATACGCAGTATTTT
>TRBD1|TRBV19|.|TRBJ1-4
CASSTLEGADEKLFF
TGTGCCAGTAGTACCTTGGAGGGGGCGGATGAAAAACTGTTTTTT
>.|TRBV15|.|TRBJ2-1
CATSVDRTASYNEQFF
TGTGCCACCAGCGTCGACCGGACTGCCTCCTACAATGAGCAGTTCTTC
>.|TRBV6-6|.|TRBJ2-5
CASSYSPIETQYF
TGTGCCAGCAGTTACTCCCCAATTGAGACCCAGTACTTC
>.|TRBV2|.|TRBJ2-3
CASSDRRPTDTQYF
TGTGCCAGCAGTGACAGGCGGCCCACAGATACGCAGTATTTT
>.|TRBV6-6|.|TRBJ2-5
CASSDMGGGETQYF
TGTGCCAGCAGTGACATGGGGGGAGGAGAGACCCAGTACTTC
>TRBD1|TRBV6-5|.|TRBJ1-1
CASRQGPNTEAFF
TGTGCCAGCAGACAGGGGCCGAACACTGAAGCTTTCTTT
>.|TRBV9|.|TRBJ2-1
CASSITGGPSGNNEQFF
TGTGCCAGCAGCATAACGGGCGGGCCTAGTGGAAACAATGAGCAGTTCTTC
>.|TRBV28|.|TRBJ1-6
CASSFYQGQSPLHF
TGTGCCAGCAGTTTCTATCAGGGACAATCACCCCTCCACTTT
>TRBD2|TRBV13|.|TRBJ2-7
CASSESLAGGYEQYF
TGTGCCAGCAGCGAAAGTCTAGCGGGAGGATACGAGCAGTACTTC
>TRBD1|TRBV29-1|.|TRBJ2-7
CSVEDGQGSDEQYF
TGCAGCGTTGAAGACGGACAGGGGAGCGACGAGCAGTACTTC
>.|TRBV11-2|.|TRBJ1-2
CASSPSYGVDYGYTF
TGTGCCAGCAGCCCGTCCTATGGGGTGGACTATGGCTACACCTTC
>.|TRBV7-9|.|TRBJ2-3
CASSLATGWLDTQYF
TGTGCCAGCAGCTTAGCGACAGGATGGTTGGATACGCAGTATTTT
>.|TRBV5-5|.|TRBJ2-7
CASSRFSYEQYF
TGTGCCAGCAGCCGATTTTCCTACGAGCAGTACTTC
>TRBD1|TRBV11-2|.|TRBJ2-1
CASSPPNGDRGYNEQFF
TGTGCCAGCAGCCCCCCCAATGGGGACAGGGGGTACAATGAGCAGTTCTTC
>TRBD2|TRBV7-9|.|TRBJ2-1
CASSQGLAAYNEQFF
TGTGCCAGCAGCCAGGGACTAGCGGCATACAATGAGCAGTTCTTC
>TRBD2|TRBV9|.|TRBJ2-1
CASSLTSASSYNEQFF
TGTGCCAGCAGTCTTACTAGCGCGAGCTCCTACAATGAGCAGTTCTTC
>.|TRBV7-9|.|TRBJ2-3
CASSLSYGDTDTQYF
TGTGCCAGCAGCTTATCGTACGGAGACACAGATACGCAGTATTTT
>.|TRBV30|.|TRBJ2-5
CAWNPPGYLETQYF
TGTGCCTGGAACCCGCCCGGGTATCTTGAGACCCAGTACTTC
>.|TRBV7-9|.|TRBJ2-1
CASSLAPGEATYEQFF
TGTGCCAGCAGCTTAGCGCCCGGGGAGGCGACCTATGAGCAGTTCTTC
>.|TRBV27|few|TRBJ2-7
CASRTSRDEQYF
TGTGCCAGCAGAACCTCCAGGGACGAGCAGTACTTC
>.|TRBV2|.|TRBJ2-7
CASSPVGSNYEQYF
TGTGCCAGCAGTCCTGTTGGCAGCAACTACGAGCAGTACTTC
>TRBD2|TRBV4-3|.|TRBJ2-1
CASSPFDAVSGSRSEQFF
TGCGCCAGCAGCCCATTCGACGCTGTTAGCGGGAGCAGGAGTGAGCAGTTCTTC
>TRBD2|TRBV4-1|.|TRBJ2-7
CASSQVFLAGASSYEQYF
TGCGCCAGCAGCCAAGTATTTCTAGCGGGGGCCAGCTCCTACGAGCAGTACTTC
>.|TRBV4-1|.|TRBJ2-1
CASSHFSGPYNEQFF
TGCGCCAGCAGCCATTTTAGCGGACCCTACAATGAGCAGTTCTTC